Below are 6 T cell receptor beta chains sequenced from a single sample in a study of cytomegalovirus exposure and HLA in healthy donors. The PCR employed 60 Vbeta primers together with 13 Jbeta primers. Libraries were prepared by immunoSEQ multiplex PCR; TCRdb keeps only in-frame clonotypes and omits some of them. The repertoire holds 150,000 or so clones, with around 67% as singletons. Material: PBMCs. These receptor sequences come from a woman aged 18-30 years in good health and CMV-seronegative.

The CDR3 protein is CASSLYSQQETQYF. CDR3 DNA sequence: TGTGCCAGCAGCTTATATTCACAGCAAGAGACCCAGTACTTC. The chain carries TRBV7-6 and TRBJ2-5, with D uncertain. V lost 2 bases, J lost 2 bases, and 9 bases lay in between. Per the germline V gene, CDR1 is SGHVS and CDR2 is FNYEAQ. This CDR3 has 14 residues.

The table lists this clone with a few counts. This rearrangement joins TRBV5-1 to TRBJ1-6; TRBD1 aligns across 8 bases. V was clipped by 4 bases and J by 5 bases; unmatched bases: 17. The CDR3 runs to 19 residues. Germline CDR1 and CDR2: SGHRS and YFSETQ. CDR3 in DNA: TGCGCCAGCAGCCGGGACAGGCCCACGGGCTCCTATGATAATTCACCCCTCCACTTT. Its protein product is CASSRDRPTGSYDNSPLHF.

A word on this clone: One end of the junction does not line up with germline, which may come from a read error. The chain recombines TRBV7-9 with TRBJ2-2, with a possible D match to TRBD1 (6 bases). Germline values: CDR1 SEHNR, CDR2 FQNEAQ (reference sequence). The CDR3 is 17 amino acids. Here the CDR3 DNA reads TGTTCCAGCAGCTTAGCGTTGGGACACTTGAACACCGGGGAGCTGTTTTTT. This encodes CSSSLALGHLNTGELFF.

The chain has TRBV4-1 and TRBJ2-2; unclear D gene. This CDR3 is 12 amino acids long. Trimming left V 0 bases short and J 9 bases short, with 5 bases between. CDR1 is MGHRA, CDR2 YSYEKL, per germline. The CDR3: CASSQDVRELFF. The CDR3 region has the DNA TGCGCCAGCAGCCAAGATGTAAGGGAGCTGTTTTTT.

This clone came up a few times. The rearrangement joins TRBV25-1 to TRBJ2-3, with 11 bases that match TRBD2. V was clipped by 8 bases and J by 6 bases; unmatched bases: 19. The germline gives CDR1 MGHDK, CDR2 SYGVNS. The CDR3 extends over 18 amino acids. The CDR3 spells CASGPPSGGPGGDDTQYF. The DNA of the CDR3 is TGTGCCAGCGGCCCGCCTAGCGGGGGGCCGGGGGGGGATGATACGCAGTATTTT.

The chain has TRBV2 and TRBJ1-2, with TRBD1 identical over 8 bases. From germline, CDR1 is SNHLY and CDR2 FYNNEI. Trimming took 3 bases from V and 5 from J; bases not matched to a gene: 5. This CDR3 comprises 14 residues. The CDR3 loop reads CASSDRTGRYGYTF. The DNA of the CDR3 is TGTGCCAGCAGTGATCGGACAGGGAGGTATGGCTACACCTTC.